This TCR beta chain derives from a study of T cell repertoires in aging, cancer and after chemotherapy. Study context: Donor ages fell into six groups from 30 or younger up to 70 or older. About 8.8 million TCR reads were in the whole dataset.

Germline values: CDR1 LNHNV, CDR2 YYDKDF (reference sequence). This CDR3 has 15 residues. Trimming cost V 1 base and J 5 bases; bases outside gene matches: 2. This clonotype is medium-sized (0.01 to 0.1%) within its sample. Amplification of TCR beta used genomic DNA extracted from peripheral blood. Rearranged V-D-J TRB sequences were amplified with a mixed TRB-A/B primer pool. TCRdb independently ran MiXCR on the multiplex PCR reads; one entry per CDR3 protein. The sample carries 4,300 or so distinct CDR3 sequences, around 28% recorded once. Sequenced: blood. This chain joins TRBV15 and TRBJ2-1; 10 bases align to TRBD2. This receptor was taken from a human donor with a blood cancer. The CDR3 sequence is CATSRALAGDNEQFF. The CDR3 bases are TGTGCCACCAGCAGAGCGCTAGCGGGAGACAATGAGCAGTTCTTC. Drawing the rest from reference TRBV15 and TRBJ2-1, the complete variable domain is DAMVIQNPRYQVTQFGKPVTLSCSQTLNHNVMYWYQQKSSQAPKLLFHYYDKDFNNEADTPDNFQSRRPNTSFCFLDIRSPGLGDTAMYLCATSRALAGDNEQFFGPGTRLTVL.